This TCR beta chain is drawn from a study of T cell responses to AZD1222 COVID-19 vaccine. Repertoires were generated with immunoSEQ multiplex PCR, while TCRdb's copy carries only in-frame clones and drops some. The sample has 180,000 or so clones, 92% seen once. Germline V gene data show CDR1 as KGHSH and CDR2 as LQKENI. The CDR3 extends over 13 amino acids. Trimming shortened V by 6 bases and J by 6 bases, and 14 bases separated the two germline ends. The source material was peripheral blood, sampled 28 days after the second AZD1222 dose. This TCR was recovered from an adult who received the AZD1222 COVID-19 vaccine. The chain couples TRBV18 to TRBJ1-2, with D tentatively TRBD1 (5 bases). The CDR3 DNA follows: TGTGCCAGCTCCGAGGGGACTGGGCATGGCTACACCTTC. Translated, it gives CASSEGTGHGYTF.